This passage covers 8 T cell receptor beta chains from one sample sequenced in a study of shared clonotypes between healthy human individuals. Only in-frame clones appear in the TCRdb table, and some are missing; sequencing was by immunoSEQ multiplex PCR. The sample lists over 700,000 clones, around 77% occurring once. The sample taken for sequencing was memory CD4+ T cells sorted from blood. The subset here: CD45RA-negative fraction. These receptor sequences come from a woman under 40 in good health.

V gene TRBV9 combines with J gene TRBJ1-1; no definite D call. Germline V CDR1 and CDR2: SGDLS, YYNGEE. The V end lost 0 bases, the J end lost 3 bases, and 9 bases lay between the germline ends. There are 14 residues in the CDR3. The CDR3 DNA is TGTGCCAGCAGCGTAGATCTGGGTTACACTGAAGCTTTCTTT. It encodes CASSVDLGYTEAFF.

The V call is TRBV28, the J call TRBJ2-1, with D perhaps given as TRBD1 or TRBD2 (5 bases each). This CDR3 region has 12 residues. Per the germline V gene, CDR1 is MDHEN and CDR2 is SYDVKM. V lost 6 bases, J lost 13 bases, and 16 bases lay in between. CDR3 bases: TGTGCCAGCAGACCCCTAGGGACCCGACAGTTCTTC. This gives the protein CASRPLGTRQFF.

The genes are TRBV7-6 and TRBJ2-7, with 11 bases fitting TRBD1. The germline V gene encodes CDR1 SGHVS and CDR2 FNYEAQ. The CDR3 spans 16 residues. V dropped 1 base and J dropped 3; count of bases not matched to a gene: 5. CDR3 region: CASSLDRDRGDYEQYF. The CDR3 DNA reads as TGTGCCAGCAGCTTAGATCGGGACAGGGGGGACTACGAGCAGTACTTC.

For this clone: The same CDR3 also results from other DNA sequences found in this sample. The gene calls are TRBV18 and TRBJ2-3, with TRBD2 matching 7 bases. The trim removed 2 bases at V and 1 base at J, leaving 3 bases unmatched. The germline CDR1 and CDR2 sequences are KGHSH and LQKENI. The CDR3 loop spans 15 amino acids. Written as DNA, the CDR3 is TGTGCCAGCTCACCAGTGCTAGCGGGCACAGATACGCAGTATTTT. It translates to CASSPVLAGTDTQYF.

There are a few counts of this clone. The rearrangement links TRBV15 to TRBJ2-7; D perhaps matches TRBD2 (6 bases). The CDR3 has 13 amino acids. Germline V gene lookup returns CDR1 LNHNV and CDR2 YYDKDF (reference sequence). V lost 1 base and J lost 9, with 13 bases in between. The CDR3 DNA reads TGTGCCACCAGCAGAGGGAGGGATTTGTGGCAGTACTTC. This encodes CATSRGRDLWQYF.

The chain recombines TRBV11-1 with TRBJ2-2; D is ambiguous. The CDR3 sequence is 14 residues long. CDR1 and CDR2 from the germline V gene are SGHAT and FQDESV (reference sequence). V was cut by 5 bases and J by 6 bases, with 13 bases left in between. The CDR3 here is CASSLRLDAGELFF. CDR3 sequence (DNA): TGTGCCAGCAGCCTTAGACTTGATGCCGGGGAGCTGTTTTTT.

This chain joins TRBV25-1 and TRBJ2-7, with D hard to call. In germline, CDR1 is MGHDK, CDR2 SYGVNS. Trimming pared 4 bases from V and 6 bases from J, leaving 13 bases between. The CDR3 is made up of 13 amino acids. In nucleotides, the CDR3 is TGTGCCAGCAGTGGGATCGGTCGAGGCGAGCAGTACTTC. Translating gives CASSGIGRGEQYF.

The chain recombines TRBV5-1 with TRBJ2-5; unclear D gene. Trimming removed 2 bases at V and 5 bases at J, with 10 bases between. Germline assignment: CDR1 SGHRS and CDR2 YFSETQ. This CDR3 comprises 13 residues. CDR3 sequence reads: CASSFEGVETQYF. The CDR3 nucleotides are TGCGCCAGCAGCTTTGAAGGAGTGGAGACCCAGTACTTC.